Only a few counts were recorded for the clone carrying this T cell receptor beta chain. This sample was included in a study of cytomegalovirus exposure and HLA in healthy donors. The CDR3 covers 15 residues. The PCR employed 60 Vbeta primers together with 13 Jbeta primers. Method: immunoSEQ multiplex PCR; TCRdb's copy keeps in-frame clones and lacks some. The sample yields about 81,000 clones, around 80% seen once. The receptor comes from a man aged 45-60 years in good health and CMV-seropositive. The chain links TRBV21-1 to TRBJ2-1; TRBD2 was called by the table and not checked on the DNA. TRBV21-1 is classified as a pseudogene. The sample was PBMCs. CDR3 sequence reads: CASSKALGSYNEQFF. The CDR3 bases are TGTGCCAGCAGCAAAGCGCTAGGATCCTACAATGAGCAGTTCTTC.